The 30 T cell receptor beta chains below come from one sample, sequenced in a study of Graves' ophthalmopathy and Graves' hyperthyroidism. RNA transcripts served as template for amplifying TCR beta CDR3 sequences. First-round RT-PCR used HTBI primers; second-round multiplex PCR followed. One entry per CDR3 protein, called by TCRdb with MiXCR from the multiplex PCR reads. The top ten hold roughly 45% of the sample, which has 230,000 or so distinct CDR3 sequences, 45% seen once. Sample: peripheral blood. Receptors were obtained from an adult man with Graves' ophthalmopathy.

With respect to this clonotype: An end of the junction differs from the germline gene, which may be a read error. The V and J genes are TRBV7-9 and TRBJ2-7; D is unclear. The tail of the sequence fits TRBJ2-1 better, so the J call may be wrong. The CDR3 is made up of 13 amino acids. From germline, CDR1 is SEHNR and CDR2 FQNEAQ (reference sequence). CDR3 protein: CASSLSQYNVQFF. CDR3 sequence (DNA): TGTGCCAGCAGCTTATCACAGTACAATGTGCAGTTCTTC.

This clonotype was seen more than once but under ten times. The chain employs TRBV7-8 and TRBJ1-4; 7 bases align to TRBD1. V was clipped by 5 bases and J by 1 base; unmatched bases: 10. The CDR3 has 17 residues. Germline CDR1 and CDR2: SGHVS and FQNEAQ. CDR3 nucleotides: TGTGCCAGCAGCACGGACAGGTCGCTGAGAACTAATGAAAAACTGTTTTTT. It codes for CASSTDRSLRTNEKLFF.

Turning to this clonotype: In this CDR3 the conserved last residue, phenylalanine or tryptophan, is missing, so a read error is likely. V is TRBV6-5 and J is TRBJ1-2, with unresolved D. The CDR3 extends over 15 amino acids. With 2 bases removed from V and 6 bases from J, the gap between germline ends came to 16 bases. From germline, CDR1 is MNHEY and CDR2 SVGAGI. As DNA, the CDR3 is TGTGCCAGCAGTTACAGTCCGCATCTGGAGGATGGCTACACCCTC. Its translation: CASSYSPHLEDGYTL.

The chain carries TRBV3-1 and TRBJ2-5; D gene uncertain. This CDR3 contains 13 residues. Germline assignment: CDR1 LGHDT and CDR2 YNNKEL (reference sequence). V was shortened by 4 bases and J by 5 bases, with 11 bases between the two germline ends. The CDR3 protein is CASSPQVGETQYF. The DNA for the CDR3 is TGTGCCAGCAGCCCTCAGGTGGGGGAGACCCAGTACTTC.

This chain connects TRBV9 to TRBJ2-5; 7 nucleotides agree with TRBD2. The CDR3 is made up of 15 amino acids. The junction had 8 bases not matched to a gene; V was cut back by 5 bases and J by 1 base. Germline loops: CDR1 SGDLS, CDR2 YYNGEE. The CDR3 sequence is CASSYSGGIQETQYF. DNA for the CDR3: TGTGCCAGCAGTTACTCCGGGGGGATCCAAGAGACCCAGTACTTC.

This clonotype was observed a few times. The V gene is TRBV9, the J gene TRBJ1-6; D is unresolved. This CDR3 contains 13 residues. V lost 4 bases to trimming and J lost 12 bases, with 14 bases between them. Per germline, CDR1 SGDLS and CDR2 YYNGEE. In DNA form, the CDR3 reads TGTGCCAGCAGCCAATCGGGAGGGCGACCCCTCCACTTT. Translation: CASSQSGGRPLHF.

CDR3 coding DNA: TGCAGTGCTAGGAGACTATCGAACACCGGGGAGCTGTTTTTT. Its protein is CSARRLSNTGELFF. The rearrangement uses TRBV20-1 and TRBJ2-2; D might be TRBD2 (5 bases). The germline V gene encodes CDR1 DFQATT and CDR2 SNEGSKA (reference sequence). The CDR3 has 14 amino acids. Trimming pared 3 bases from V and 0 bases from J, leaving 8 bases between.

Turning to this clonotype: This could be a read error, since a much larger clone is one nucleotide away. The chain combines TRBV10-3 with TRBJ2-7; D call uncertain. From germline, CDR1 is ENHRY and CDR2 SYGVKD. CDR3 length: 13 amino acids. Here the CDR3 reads CAIGESGEYEQYF. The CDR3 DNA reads TGTGCCATCGGTGAGTCGGGTGAATACGAGCAGTACTTC.

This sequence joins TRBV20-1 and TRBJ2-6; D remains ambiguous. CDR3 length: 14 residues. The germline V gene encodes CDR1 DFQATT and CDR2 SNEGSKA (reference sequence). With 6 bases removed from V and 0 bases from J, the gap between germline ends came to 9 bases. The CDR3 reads CSAPPASGANVLTF. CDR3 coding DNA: TGCAGTGCACCCCCGGCCTCTGGGGCCAACGTCCTGACTTTC.

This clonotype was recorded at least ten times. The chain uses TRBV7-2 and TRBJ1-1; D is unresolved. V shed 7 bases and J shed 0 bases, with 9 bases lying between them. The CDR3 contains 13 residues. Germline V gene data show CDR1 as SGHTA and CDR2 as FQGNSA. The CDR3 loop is CASTEGMNTEAFF. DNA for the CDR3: TGTGCCAGCACAGAAGGGATGAACACTGAAGCTTTCTTT.

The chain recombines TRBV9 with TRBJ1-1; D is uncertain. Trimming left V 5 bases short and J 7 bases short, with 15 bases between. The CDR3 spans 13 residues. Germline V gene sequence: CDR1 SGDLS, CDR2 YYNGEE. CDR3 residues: CASSYSGVVEAFF. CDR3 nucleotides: TGTGCCAGCAGTTACAGCGGGGTGGTTGAAGCTTTCTTT.

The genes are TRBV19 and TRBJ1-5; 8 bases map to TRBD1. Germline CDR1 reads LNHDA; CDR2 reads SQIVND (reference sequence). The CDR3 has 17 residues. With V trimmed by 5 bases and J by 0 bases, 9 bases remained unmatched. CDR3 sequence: CASSPQIGQGSNQPQHF. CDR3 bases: TGTGCCAGTAGTCCCCAAATTGGACAGGGTAGCAATCAGCCCCAGCATTTT.

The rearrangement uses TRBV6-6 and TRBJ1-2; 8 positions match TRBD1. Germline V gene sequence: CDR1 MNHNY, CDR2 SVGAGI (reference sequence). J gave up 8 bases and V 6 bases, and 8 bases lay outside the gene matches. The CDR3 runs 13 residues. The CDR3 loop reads CASSPDRGGGYTF. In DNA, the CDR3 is TGTGCCAGCAGCCCAGACAGGGGAGGCGGCTACACCTTC.

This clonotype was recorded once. CDR3 protein: CASSQEHLGYEQYF. The CDR3 DNA sequence: TGTGCCAGCAGCCAAGAGCACCTGGGGTACGAGCAGTACTTC. The chain recombines TRBV7-6 with TRBJ2-7; unclear D gene. This CDR3 comprises 14 residues. Looked up from germline, CDR1 is SGHVS and CDR2 is FNYEAQ. V lost 5 bases and J 4 bases, leaving 15 bases between the germline ends.

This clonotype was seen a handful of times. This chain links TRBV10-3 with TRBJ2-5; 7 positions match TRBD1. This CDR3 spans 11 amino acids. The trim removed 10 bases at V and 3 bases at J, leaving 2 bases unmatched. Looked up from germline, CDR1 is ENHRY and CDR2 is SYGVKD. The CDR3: CATGTEETQYF. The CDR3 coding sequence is TGTGCCACCGGGACAGAAGAGACCCAGTACTTC.

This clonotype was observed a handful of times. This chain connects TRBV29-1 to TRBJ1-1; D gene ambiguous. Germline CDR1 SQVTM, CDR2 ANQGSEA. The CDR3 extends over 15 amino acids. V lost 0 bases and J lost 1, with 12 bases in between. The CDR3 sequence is CSVEDPGPGNTEAFF. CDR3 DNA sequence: TGCAGCGTTGAAGATCCCGGACCGGGGAACACTGAAGCTTTCTTT.

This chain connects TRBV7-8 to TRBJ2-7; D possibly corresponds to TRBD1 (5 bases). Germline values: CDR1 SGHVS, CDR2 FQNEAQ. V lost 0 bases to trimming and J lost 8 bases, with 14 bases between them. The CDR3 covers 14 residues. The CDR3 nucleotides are TGTGCCAGCAGCTTAGCTTCAGGGCGCGACAAGCAGTACTTC. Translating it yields CASSLASGRDKQYF.

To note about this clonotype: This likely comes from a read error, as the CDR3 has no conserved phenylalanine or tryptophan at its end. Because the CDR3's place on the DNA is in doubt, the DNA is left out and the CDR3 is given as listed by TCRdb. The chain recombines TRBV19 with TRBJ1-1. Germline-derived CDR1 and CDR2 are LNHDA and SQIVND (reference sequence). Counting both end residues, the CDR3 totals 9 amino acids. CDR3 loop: CASRGRQFS.

CDR3 in amino acids: CAIEGTQGPSGANVLTF. CDR3 bases: TGTGCCATCGAGGGAACTCAGGGGCCCTCTGGGGCCAACGTCCTGACTTTC. The chain combines TRBV10-3 with TRBJ2-6; D perhaps matches TRBD1 (6 bases). V was shortened by 8 bases and J by 0 bases, with 17 bases between the two germline ends. Germline loops: CDR1 ENHRY, CDR2 SYGVKD. The CDR3 consists of 17 residues.

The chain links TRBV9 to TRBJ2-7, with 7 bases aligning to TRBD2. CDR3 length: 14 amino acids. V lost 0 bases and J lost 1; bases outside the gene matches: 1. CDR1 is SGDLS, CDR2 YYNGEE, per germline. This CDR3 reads CASSVAAGSYEQYF. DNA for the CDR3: TGTGCCAGCAGCGTAGCAGCGGGATCCTACGAGCAGTACTTC.

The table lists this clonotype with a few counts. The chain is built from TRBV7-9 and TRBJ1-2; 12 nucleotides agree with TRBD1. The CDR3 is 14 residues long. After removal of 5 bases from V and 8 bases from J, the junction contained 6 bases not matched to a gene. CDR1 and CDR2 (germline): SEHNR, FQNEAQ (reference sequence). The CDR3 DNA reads TGTGCCAGCAGCCCATCGGGACAGGGGGCGGGCTACACCTTC. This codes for CASSPSGQGAGYTF. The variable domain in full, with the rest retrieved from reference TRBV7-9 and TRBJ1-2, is DTGVSQNPRHKITKRGQNVTFRCDPISEHNRLYWYRQTLGQGPEFLTYFQNEAQLEKSRLLSDRFSAERPKGSFSTLEIQRTEQGDSAMYLCASSPSGQGAGYTFGSGTRLTVV.

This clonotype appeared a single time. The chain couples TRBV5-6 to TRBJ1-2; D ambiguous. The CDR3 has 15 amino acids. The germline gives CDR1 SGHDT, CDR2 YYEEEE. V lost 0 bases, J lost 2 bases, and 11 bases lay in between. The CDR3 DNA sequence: TGTGCCAGCAGCTTGGGAGGATTACCCAACTATGGCTACACCTTC. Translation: CASSLGGLPNYGYTF.

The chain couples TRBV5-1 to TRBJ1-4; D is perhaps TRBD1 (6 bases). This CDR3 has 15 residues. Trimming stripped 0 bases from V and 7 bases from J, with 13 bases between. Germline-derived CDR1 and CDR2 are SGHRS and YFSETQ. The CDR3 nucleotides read TGCGCCAGCAGCTTGGGGGGGGCGCTGAGTGAAAAACTGTTTTTT. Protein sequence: CASSLGGALSEKLFF.

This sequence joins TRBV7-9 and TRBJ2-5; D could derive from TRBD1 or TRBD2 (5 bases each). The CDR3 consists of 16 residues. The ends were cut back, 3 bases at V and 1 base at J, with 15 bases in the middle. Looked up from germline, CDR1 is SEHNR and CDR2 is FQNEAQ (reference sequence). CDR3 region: CASSFSVGLGQETQYF. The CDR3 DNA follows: TGTGCCAGCAGCTTTAGCGTGGGGCTGGGCCAAGAGACCCAGTACTTC.

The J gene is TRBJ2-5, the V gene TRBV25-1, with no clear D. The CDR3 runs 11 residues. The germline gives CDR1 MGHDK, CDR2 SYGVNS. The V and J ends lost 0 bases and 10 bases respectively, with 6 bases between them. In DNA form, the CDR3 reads TGTGCCAGCAGTGAATATCAAGACCAGTACTTC. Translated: CASSEYQDQYF. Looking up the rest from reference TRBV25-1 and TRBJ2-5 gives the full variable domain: EADIYQTPRYLVIGTGKKITLECSQTMGHDKMYWYQQDPGMELHLIHYSYGVNSTEKGDLSSESTVSRIRTEHFPLTLESARPSHTSQYLCASSEYQDQYFGPGTRLLVL.

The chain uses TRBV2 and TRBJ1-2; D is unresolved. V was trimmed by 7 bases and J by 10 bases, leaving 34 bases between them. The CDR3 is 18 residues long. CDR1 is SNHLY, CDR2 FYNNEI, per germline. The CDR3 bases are TGTGCCAGCAAAGAGATAGGGAAGGGTCTAAAAGGGAATATAGACTACACCTTC. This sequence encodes CASKEIGKGLKGNIDYTF.

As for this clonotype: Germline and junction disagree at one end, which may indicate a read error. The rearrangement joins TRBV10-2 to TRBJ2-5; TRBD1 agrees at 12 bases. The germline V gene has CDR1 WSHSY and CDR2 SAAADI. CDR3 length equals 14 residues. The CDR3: CASSGTGGGETQYF. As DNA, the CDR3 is TGTGCCAGCAGTGGGACAGGGGGCGGGGAGACCCAGTACTTC.

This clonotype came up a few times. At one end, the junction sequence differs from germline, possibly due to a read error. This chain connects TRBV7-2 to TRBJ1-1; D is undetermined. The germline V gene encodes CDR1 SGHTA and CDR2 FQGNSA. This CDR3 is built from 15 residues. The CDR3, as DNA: TGTGCCAGCACCTTACGGGGTCTTGCAAACACTGAAGCTTTCTTT. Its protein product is CASTLRGLANTEAFF.

The CDR3 nucleotides are TGTGCCAGTAGTATAGATGGACTTCCCACAGATACGCAGTATTTT. Amino acids: CASSIDGLPTDTQYF. V is TRBV19 and J is TRBJ2-3, with D maybe TRBD2 (5 bases). This CDR3 spans 15 amino acids. Looked up from germline, CDR1 is LNHDA and CDR2 is SQIVND (reference sequence). The ends were cut back, 0 bases at V and 2 bases at J, with 9 bases in the middle.

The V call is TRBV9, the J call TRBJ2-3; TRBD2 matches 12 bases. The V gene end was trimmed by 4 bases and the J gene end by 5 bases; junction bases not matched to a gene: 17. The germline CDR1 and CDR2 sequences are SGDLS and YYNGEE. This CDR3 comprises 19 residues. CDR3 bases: TGTGCCAGCAGCATAGGGGAGGGTGCGACTAGCGGGAGAGGAGATACGCAGTATTTT. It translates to CASSIGEGATSGRGDTQYF. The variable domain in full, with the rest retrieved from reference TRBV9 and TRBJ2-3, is DSGVTQTPKHLITATGQRVTLRCSPRSGDLSVYWYQQSLDQGLQFLIQYYNGEERAKGNILERFSAQQFPDLHSELNLSSLELGDSALYFCASSIGEGATSGRGDTQYFGPGTRLTVL.